This T cell receptor (beta chain) derives from a study of OX40 agonist ivuxolimab in advanced cancers. The overall study: Patients achieving partial responses numbered three: one hepatocellular carcinoma case and two cutaneous melanoma cases. Whole-study findings and limits: Partial responders at 0.1-3.0 mg/kg had among the lowest clonal expansion. At doses 0.1 to 3.0 mg/kg, CD4+ and CD8+ clones expanded. Antigens targeted by the expanded peripheral T cells were not determined.

CDR3 length equals 14 residues. CDR1 and CDR2 from the germline V gene are LNHDA and SQIVND (reference sequence). V trimming: 4 bases; J trimming: 6 bases; junction bases outside the gene matches: 6. Comment on this clone: Antigen unknown.

Data came from immunoSEQ multiplex PCR; TCRdb stores just in-frame clones and leaves some out. The sample shows tens of thousands of clones, roughly 86% of them seen only once. The receptor's source is an adult with an advanced solid tumor such as melanoma, head and neck, liver or kidney cancer. V gene TRBV19 combines with J gene TRBJ1-1; the match to TRBD1 covers 9 bases. This sample comprised CD4+ or CD8+ T cells sorted from blood, obtained in a trial of the OX40 agonist ivuxolimab. DNA for the CDR3: TGTGCCAGTAGTAGCTGGACAGGGGTTTCTGAAGCTTTCTTT. This codes for CASSSWTGVSEAFF. Supplemented by reference TRBV19 and TRBJ1-1, the full variable domain reads DGGITQSPKYLFRKEGQNVTLSCEQNLNHDAMYWYRQDPGQGLRLIYYSQIVNDFQKGDIAEGYSVSREKKESFPLTVTSAQKNPTAFYLCASSSWTGVSEAFFGQGTRLTVV.